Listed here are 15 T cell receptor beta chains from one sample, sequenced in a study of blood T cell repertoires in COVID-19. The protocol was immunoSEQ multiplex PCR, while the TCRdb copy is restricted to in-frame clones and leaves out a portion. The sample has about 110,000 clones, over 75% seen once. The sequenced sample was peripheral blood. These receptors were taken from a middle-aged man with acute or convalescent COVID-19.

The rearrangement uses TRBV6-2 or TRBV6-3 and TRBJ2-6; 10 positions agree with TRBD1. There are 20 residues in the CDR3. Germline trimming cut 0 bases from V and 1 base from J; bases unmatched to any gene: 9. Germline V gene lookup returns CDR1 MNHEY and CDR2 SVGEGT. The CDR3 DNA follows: TGTGCCAGCAGTTACTCGAGCCCGGGACAGGGGTCATCTGGGGCCAACGTCCTGACTTTC. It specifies CASSYSSPGQGSSGANVLTF.

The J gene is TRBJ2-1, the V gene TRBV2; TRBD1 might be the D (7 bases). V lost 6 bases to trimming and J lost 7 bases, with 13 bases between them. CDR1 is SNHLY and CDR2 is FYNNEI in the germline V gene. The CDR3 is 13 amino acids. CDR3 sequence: CASRTGTVNEQFF. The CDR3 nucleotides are TGTGCCAGCAGGACAGGGACTGTAAATGAGCAGTTCTTC.

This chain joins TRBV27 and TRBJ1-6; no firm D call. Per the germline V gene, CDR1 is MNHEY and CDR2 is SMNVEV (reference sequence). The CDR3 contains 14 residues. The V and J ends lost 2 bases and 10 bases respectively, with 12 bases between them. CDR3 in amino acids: CASSLRRDRSPLHF. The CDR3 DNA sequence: TGTGCCAGCAGTTTACGACGGGATCGGTCACCCCTCCACTTT.

The CDR3 bases are TGTGCCACCAAGATAGACGGGGGGGGCGATGGCTACACCTTC. Encoded protein: CATKIDGGGDGYTF. This chain links TRBV19 with TRBJ1-2, with D possibly TRBD1 on 6 matching bases. V lost 10 bases and J lost 6, with 21 bases in between. Germline V CDR1 and CDR2: LNHDA, SQIVND (reference sequence). The CDR3 has 14 residues.

The CDR3 DNA is TGCAGTGCTAGTCAGGGCGGGACCTCCACCGGGGAGCTGTTTTTT. Protein sequence: CSASQGGTSTGELFF. The chain has TRBV20-1 and TRBJ2-2, with D possibly being TRBD2 (6 bases). V lost 3 bases and J lost 4, with 15 bases in between. The germline gives CDR1 DFQATT, CDR2 SNEGSKA (reference sequence). There are 15 residues in the CDR3.

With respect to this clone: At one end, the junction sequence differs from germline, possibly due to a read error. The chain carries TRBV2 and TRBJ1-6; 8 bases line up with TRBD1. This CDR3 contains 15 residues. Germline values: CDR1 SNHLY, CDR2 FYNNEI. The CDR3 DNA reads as TGTGCCAGCAGGGAAGGACAGGGCTATAATTCACCCCTCCACTTT. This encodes CASREGQGYNSPLHF.

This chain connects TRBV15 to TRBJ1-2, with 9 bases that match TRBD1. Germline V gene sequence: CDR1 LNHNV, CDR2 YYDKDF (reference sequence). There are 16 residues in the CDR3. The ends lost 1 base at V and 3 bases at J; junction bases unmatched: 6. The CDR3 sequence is CATSRVSDRGDYGYTF. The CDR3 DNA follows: TGTGCCACCAGCAGAGTCTCGGACAGGGGAGACTATGGCTACACCTTC.

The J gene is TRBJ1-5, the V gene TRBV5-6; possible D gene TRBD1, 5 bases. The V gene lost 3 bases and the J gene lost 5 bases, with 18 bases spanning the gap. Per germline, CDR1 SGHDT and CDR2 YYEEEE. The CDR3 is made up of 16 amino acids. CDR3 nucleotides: TGTGCCAGCAGCTCCCAGGGATCTCAGAATGATCAGCCCCAGCATTTT. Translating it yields CASSSQGSQNDQPQHF.

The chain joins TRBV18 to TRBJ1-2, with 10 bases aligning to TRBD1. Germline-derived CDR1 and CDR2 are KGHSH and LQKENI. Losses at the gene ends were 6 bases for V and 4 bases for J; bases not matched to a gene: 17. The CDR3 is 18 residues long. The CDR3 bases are TGTGCCAGCTCCACCGGGACAGGGGAGCTAGGGATACGCTATGGCTACACCTTC. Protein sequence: CASSTGTGELGIRYGYTF.

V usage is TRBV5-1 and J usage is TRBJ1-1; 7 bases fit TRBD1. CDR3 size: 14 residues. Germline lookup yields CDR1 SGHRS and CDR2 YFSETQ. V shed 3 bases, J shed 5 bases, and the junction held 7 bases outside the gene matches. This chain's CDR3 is CASSSLGTETEAFF. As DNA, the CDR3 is TGCGCCAGCAGCTCCCTCGGGACAGAAACTGAAGCTTTCTTT.

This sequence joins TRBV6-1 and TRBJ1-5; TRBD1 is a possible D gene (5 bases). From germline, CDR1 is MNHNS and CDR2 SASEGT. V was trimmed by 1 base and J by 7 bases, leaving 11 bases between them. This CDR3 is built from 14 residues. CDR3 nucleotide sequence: TGTGCCAGCAGTGAAGGGGGGGTCTGGCAGCCCCAGCATTTT. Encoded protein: CASSEGGVWQPQHF.

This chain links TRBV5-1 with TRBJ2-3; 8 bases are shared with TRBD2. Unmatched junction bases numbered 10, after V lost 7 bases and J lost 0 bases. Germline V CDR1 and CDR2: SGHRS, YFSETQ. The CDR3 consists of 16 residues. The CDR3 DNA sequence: TGCGCCAGCCAGCGGGGGACCTCAACTAGCACAGATACGCAGTATTTT. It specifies CASQRGTSTSTDTQYF.

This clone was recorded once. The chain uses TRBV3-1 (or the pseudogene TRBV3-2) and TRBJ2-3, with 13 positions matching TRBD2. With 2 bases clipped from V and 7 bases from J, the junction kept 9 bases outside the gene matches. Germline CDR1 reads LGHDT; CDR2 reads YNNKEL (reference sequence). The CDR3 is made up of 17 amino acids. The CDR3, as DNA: TGTGCCAGCAGCCAACCTGGACTAGCGGGGGTCACGAATACGCAGTATTTT. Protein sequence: CASSQPGLAGVTNTQYF.

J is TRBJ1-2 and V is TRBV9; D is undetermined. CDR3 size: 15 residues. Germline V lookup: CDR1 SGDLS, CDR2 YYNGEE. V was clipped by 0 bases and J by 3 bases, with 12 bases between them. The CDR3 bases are TGTGCCAGCAGCGTAGGAACAGCCGGGGACTATGGCTACACCTTC. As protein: CASSVGTAGDYGYTF.

The DNA of the CDR3 is TGTGCCTGGACACCGGACAGGGGTTTGGGCAATGAGCAGTTCTTC. Protein sequence: CAWTPDRGLGNEQFF. V is TRBV30 and J is TRBJ2-1; 9 bases match TRBD1. CDR3 length equals 15 residues. Losses at the gene ends were 4 bases for V and 6 bases for J; bases not matched to a gene: 10. Germline values: CDR1 GTSNPN, CDR2 SVGIG (reference sequence).